The clone carrying this T cell receptor (beta chain) was picked up a small number of times. Its target is not known. These data originate in a study of T cells after yellow fever vaccination. About the research overall: It was SMART-Seq v4 Ultra Low Input that prepared the fractions with low cell numbers. Overall study results and limits: A secondary response was less intense yet reached its peak sooner, at day 5 versus 15. Detected again after the booster were most primary-vaccination clones, at 96% CD4 and around 91% CD8.

From germline, CDR1 is LGHDT and CDR2 YNNKEL (reference sequence). The V segment lost 4 bases and the J segment 0 bases; nucleotides outside the gene matches: 9. The CDR3 contains 18 residues. A universal primer site and UMIs were added as TCR cDNA was made by 5'RACE template switching. MiXCR, applied by TCRdb to the 5' RACE reads, yields one record per CDR3 protein. The sample has roughly 520,000 distinct CDR3 sequences; about a fifth are singletons. The starting material was PBMCs, obtained roughly 20 days after the first yellow fever vaccination. The TCR was taken from a man aged 18-30 years who received the YFV17D yellow fever vaccine. This chain uses TRBV3-1 with TRBJ2-5, with TRBD2 matching 12 bases. As DNA, the CDR3 is TGTGCCAGCAGCCTCGAGACTAGCGGGGGCGAAAACCAAGAGACCCAGTACTTC. Protein sequence: CASSLETSGGENQETQYF.